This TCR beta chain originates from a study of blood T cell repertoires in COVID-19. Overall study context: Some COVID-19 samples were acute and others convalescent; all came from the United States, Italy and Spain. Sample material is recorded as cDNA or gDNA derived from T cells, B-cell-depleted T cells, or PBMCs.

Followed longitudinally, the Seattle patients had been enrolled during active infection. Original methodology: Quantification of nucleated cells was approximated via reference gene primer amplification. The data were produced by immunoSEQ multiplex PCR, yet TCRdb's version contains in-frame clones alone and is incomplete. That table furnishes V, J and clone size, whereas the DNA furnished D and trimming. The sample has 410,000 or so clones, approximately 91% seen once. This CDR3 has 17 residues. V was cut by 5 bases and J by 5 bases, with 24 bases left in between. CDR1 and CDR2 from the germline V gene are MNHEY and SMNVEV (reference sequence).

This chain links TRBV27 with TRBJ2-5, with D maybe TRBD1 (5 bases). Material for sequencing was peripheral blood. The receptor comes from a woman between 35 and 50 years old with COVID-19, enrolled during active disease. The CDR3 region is CASSRASPRVFGETQYF. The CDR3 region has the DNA TGTGCCAGCAGTCGCGCCTCCCCCAGGGTGTTTGGGGAGACCCAGTACTTC.